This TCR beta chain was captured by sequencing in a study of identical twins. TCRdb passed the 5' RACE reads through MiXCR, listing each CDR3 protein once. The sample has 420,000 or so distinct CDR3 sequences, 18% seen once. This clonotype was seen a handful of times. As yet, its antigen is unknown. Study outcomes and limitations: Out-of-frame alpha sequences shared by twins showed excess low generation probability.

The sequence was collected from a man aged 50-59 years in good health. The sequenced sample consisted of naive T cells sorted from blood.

For the CDR3, the DNA is TGCAGTGCTAGATCGGACAGGGGCGATCATGAAGCTTTCTTT. Translated, it gives CSARSDRGDHEAFF. The chain joins TRBV20-1 to TRBJ1-1; 9 positions agree with TRBD1. This CDR3 has 14 amino acids. V was pared by 2 bases and J by 7 bases, with 8 bases of the junction left unmatched. Germline values: CDR1 DFQATT, CDR2 SNEGSKA (reference sequence).